Here is one T cell receptor (beta chain) with its context. Its antigen is unidentified. The record originates from a study of identical twins. TCRdb itself ran the 5' RACE reads through MiXCR, one entry per CDR3 protein. The data hold roughly 570,000 distinct CDR3 sequences, with 9.6% observed a single time. The V gene lost 6 bases and the J gene lost 14 bases, with 11 bases spanning the gap. This CDR3 is 11 amino acids long. The study, taken as a whole, reports: Twins shared out-of-frame alpha sequences with excess low generation probability. Insertion counts were lower in abundant cord blood beta clonotypes, a trend that memory repertoires did not show. Monozygotic twins shared more out-of-frame TCR alpha than recombination models predicted.

These same data were also listed under a study on yellow fever vaccine responses in identical twins. That report adds: Among the twins, the vaccine T cell response reportedly seemed partly convergent and partly personalized.

Sequencing was carried out using PBMCs. This receptor was identified in a young woman in good health. This chain connects TRBV12-3 or TRBV12-4 to TRBJ1-6, with D possibly being TRBD1 (5 bases). DNA for the CDR3: TGTGCCAGCAGCTCTGACAGCACCCTCCACTTT. As protein: CASSSDSTLHF.